This T cell receptor beta chain is drawn from a study of T-cell reconstitution after alpha-beta-depleted transplantation in children. This clonotype was observed many times. The CDR3 runs 15 residues. Germline CDR1 is MGHRA and CDR2 is YSYEKL. V was clipped by 4 bases and J by 7 bases; unmatched bases: 9. Unique molecular identifiers were used in preparing the TCRbeta library. From the PCR reads, TCRdb called clonotypes with MiXCR, one entry per CDR3 protein. The sample gives a few hundred thousand distinct CDR3 sequences, 9% to 10% of which show up once; 5% to 6% is in the top ten. V and J are TRBV4-1 and TRBJ1-4, with 7 bases that match TRBD1. This TCR derives from a human donor who donated a stem cell graft to a child with SCID. The sequenced sample was PBMCs from the stem cell graft donor, obtained from the stem cell graft. CDR3 amino acids: CASSLRGGDSEKLFF. The CDR3 DNA is TGCGCCAGCAGCCTAAGAGGGGGGGACAGTGAAAAACTGTTTTTT.